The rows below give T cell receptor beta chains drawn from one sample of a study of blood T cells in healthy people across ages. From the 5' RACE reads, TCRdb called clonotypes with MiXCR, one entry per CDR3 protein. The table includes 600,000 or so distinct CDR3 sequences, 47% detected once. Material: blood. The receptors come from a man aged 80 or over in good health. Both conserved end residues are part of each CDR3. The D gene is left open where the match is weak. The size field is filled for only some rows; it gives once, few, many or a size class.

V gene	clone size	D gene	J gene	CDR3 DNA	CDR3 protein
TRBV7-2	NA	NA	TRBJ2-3	TGTGCCAGCAGCTTCTCCTTCTCCACAGATACGCAGTATTTT	CASSFSFSTDTQYF
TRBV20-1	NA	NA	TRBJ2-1	TGCAGTGCTAGTCCGAATGAGCAGTTCTTC	CSASPNEQFF
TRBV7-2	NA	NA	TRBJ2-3	TGTGCCAGCAGCCCTACCGGCACAGATACGCAGTATTTT	CASSPTGTDTQYF
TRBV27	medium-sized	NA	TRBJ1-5	TGTGCCAGCAGTTTATCCGGGCTAAATCAGCCCCAGCATTTT	CASSLSGLNQPQHF
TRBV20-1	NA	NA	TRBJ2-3	TGCAGTGCTAGTATTGGGGGGGCAATAGATACGCAGTATTTT	CSASIGGAIDTQYF
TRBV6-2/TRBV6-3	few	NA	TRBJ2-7	TGTGCCAGCACCTTGGGACCCCGCTCCTACGAGCAGTACTTC	CASTLGPRSYEQYF
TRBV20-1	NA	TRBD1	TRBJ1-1	TGCAGTGCTAGCCCCCGGACAGGGTACGGCACTGAAGCTTTCTTT	CSASPRTGYGTEAFF
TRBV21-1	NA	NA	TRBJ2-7	TGTGCCAGCAGCAGGCTACCAGAATGGCTAGCGCACTCCTACAATGAGCAGTACTTC	CASSRLPEWLAHSYNEQYF
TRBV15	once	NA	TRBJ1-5	TGTGCCACCAGCCCAGCCGGGGGAAATCAGCCCCAGCATTTT	CATSPAGGNQPQHF
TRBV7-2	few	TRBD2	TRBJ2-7	TGTGCCAGCAGCTTAGTTGGAGCGGGGTCCTACGAGCAGTACTTC	CASSLVGAGSYEQYF
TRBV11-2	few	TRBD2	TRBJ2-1	TGTGCCAGCAGCCCTCTGTCGGGACTAGCGGGAGGGGGTGAGCAGTTCTTC	CASSPLSGLAGGGEQFF
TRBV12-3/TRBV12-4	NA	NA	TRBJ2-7	TGTGCCAGCAGAAGTGGGGGCCGGGAGCAGTACTTC	CASRSGGREQYF
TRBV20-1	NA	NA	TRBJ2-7	TGCAGTGCTAGGGTGGGGACCAGGGGTCAAGACTACGAGCAGTACTTC	CSARVGTRGQDYEQYF
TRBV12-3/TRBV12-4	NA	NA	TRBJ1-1	TGTGCCAGCTGTACAAGTTCGGCGAACACTGAAGCTTTCTTT	CASCTSSANTEAFF
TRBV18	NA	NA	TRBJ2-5	TGTGCCAGCTCACCCGGAAACCAAGAGACCCAGTACTTC	CASSPGNQETQYF
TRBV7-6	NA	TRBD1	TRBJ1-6	TGTGCCAGCAGGGCCTTAGGGACAGGATATAATTCACCCCTCCACTTT	CASRALGTGYNSPLHF
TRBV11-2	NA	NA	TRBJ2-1	TGTGCCAGCAGCCACGACGGGACACCATACAATGAGCAGTTCTTC	CASSHDGTPYNEQFF
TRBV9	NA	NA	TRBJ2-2	TGTGCCAGCAGCCCGAGGGGGGGGGCGACGAGGGAGCTGTTTTTT	CASSPRGGATRELFF
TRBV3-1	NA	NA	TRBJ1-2	TGTGCCAGCAGCCTCAACGAGGGAAGAAACTATGGCTACACCTTC	CASSLNEGRNYGYTF
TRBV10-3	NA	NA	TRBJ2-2	TGTGCCACCCTTGACGCCGAATACGGGGAGCTGTTTTTT	CATLDAEYGELFF
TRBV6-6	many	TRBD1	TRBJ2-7	TGTGCCAGCAGAAGAGGGACAGACCCAGCCTACGAGCAGTACTTC	CASRRGTDPAYEQYF
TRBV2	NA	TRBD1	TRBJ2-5	TGTGCCAGCAGTTACAGGGGGGCAAGAGGAGAGACCCAGTACTTC	CASSYRGARGETQYF
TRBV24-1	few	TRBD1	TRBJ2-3	TGTGCCACCCGCGGGACAGGGGGTGGAAGTACGCAGTATTTT	CATRGTGGGSTQYF
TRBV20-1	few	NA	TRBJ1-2	TGCAGTGCTAGCGAACGTAGGGGGGCGTGGGGCTACACCTTC	CSASERRGAWGYTF
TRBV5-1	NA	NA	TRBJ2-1	TGCGCCAGCAGCTTATCGACACCTTCCTACAATGAGCAGTTCTTC	CASSLSTPSYNEQFF
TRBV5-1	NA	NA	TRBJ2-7	TGCGCCAGCAGCTTGAATGGGGACTACGAGCAGTACTTC	CASSLNGDYEQYF
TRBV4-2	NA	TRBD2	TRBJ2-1	TGTGCCAGCAGCCAAGAAAGCGGGAGCTCCTACAATGAGCAGTTCTTC	CASSQESGSSYNEQFF
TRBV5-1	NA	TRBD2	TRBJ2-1	TGCGCCAGCAGCCGCGCGGTCGCTAGCGGGGGCCGTAGCTCCTACAATGAGCAGTTCTTC	CASSRAVASGGRSSYNEQFF
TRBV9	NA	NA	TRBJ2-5	TGTGCCAGCAGCGTATTGAGGGGTAAGGGAGAGACCCAGTACTTC	CASSVLRGKGETQYF
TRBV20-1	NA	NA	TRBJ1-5	TGCAGTGCTAGAGATGTCGGCCTTAGCAATCAGCCCCAGCATTTT	CSARDVGLSNQPQHF
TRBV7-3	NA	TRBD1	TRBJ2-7	TGTGCCAGCAGCGTAACCGGACAGGCGCTGTACTTC	CASSVTGQALYF